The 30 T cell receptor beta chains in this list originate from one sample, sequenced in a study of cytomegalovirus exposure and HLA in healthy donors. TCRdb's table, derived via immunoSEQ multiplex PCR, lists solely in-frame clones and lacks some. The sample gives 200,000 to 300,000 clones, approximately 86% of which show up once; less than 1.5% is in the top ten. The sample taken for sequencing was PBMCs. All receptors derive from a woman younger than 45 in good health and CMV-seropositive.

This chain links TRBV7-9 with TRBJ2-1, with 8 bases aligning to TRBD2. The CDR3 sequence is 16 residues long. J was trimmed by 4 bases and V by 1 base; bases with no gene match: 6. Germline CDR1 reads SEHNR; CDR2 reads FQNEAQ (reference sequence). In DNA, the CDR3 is TGTGCCAGCAGCTTAGGTAGCGGGGAGAGGTACAATGAGCAGTTCTTC. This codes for CASSLGSGERYNEQFF.

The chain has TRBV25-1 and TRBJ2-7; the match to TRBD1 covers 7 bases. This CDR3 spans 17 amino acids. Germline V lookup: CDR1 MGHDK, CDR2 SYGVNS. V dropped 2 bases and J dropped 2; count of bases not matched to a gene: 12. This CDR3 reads CASSEKGGPRPPYEQYF. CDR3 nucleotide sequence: TGTGCCAGCAGTGAAAAAGGGGGCCCGAGACCTCCCTACGAGCAGTACTTC.

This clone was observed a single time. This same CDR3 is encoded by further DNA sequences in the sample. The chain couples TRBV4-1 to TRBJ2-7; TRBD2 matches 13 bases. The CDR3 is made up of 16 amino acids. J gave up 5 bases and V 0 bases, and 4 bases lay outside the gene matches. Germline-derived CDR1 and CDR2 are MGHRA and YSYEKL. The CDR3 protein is CASSQDPGLAGDEQYF. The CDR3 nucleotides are TGCGCCAGCAGCCAAGATCCAGGACTAGCGGGAGACGAGCAGTACTTC.

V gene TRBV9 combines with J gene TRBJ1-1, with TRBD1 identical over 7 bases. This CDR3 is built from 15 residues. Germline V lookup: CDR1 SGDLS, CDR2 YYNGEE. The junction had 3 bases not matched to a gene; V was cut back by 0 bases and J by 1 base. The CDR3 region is CASSVDAGGNTEAFF. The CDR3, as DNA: TGTGCCAGCAGCGTAGATGCAGGGGGGAACACTGAAGCTTTCTTT.

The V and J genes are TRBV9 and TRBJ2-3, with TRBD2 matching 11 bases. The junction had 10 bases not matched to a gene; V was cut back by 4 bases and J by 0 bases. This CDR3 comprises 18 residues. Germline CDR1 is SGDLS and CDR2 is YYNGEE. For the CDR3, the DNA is TGTGCCAGCAGCTTGCGACTAGCGGGAAGATCTAGCACAGATACGCAGTATTTT. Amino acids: CASSLRLAGRSSTDTQYF.

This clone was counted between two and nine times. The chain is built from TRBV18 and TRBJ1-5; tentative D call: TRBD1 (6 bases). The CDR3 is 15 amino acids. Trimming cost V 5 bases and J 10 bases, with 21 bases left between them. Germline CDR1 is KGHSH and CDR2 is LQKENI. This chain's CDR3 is CASSTSTGVLGPQHF. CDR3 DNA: TGTGCCAGCTCAACGTCGACAGGTGTACTAGGTCCCCAGCATTTT.

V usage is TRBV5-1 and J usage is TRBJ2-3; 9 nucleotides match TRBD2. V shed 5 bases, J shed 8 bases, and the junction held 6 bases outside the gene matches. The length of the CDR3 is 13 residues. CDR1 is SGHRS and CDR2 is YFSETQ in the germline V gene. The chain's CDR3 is CASRTSGERTQYF. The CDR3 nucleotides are TGCGCCAGCAGGACTAGCGGAGAACGTACGCAGTATTTT. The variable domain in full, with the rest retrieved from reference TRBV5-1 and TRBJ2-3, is KAGVTQTPRYLIKTRGQQVTLSCSPISGHRSVSWYQQTPGQGLQFLFEYFSETQRNKGNFPGRFSGRQFSNSRSEMNVSTLELGDSALYLCASRTSGERTQYFGPGTRLTVL.

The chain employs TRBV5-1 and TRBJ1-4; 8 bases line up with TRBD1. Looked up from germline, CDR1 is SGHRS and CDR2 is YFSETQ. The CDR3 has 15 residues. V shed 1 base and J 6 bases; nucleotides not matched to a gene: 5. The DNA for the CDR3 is TGCGCCAGCAGCTTGATGGGGACAGGTGATGAAAAACTGTTTTTT. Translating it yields CASSLMGTGDEKLFF. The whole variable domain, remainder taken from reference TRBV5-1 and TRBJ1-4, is KAGVTQTPRYLIKTRGQQVTLSCSPISGHRSVSWYQQTPGQGLQFLFEYFSETQRNKGNFPGRFSGRQFSNSRSEMNVSTLELGDSALYLCASSLMGTGDEKLFFGSGTQLSVL.

CDR3 in amino acids: CASSGDSNYGYTF. CDR3 nucleotide sequence: TGTGCCAGCAGTGGGGACAGTAACTATGGCTACACCTTC. J is TRBJ1-2 and V is TRBV2; TRBD1 matches at 7 bases. CDR1 and CDR2 (germline): SNHLY, FYNNEI. The CDR3 spans 13 residues. The V segment lost 4 bases and the J segment 1 base; nucleotides outside the gene matches: 0.

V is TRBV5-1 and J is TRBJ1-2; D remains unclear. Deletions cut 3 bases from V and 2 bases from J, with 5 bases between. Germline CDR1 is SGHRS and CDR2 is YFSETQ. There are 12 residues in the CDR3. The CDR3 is CASSSGNYGYTF. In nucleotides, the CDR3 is TGCGCCAGCAGCTCGGGGAACTATGGCTACACCTTC.

The DNA of the CDR3 is TGTGCCAGCAGTTTCCTCGGAGACCAGCCCCAGCATTTT. The encoded protein is CASSFLGDQPQHF. This chain connects TRBV27 to TRBJ1-5; D not resolved. Germline CDR1 and CDR2: MNHEY and SMNVEV (reference sequence). CDR3 length equals 13 residues. V gave up 3 bases and J gave up 7 bases, with 10 bases separating them.

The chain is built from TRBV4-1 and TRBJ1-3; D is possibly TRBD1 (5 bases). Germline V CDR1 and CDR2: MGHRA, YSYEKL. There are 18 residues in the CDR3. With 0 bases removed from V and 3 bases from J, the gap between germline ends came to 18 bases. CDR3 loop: CASSQDRLGEGLGNTIYF. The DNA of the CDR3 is TGCGCCAGCAGCCAAGATAGGCTGGGGGAGGGCCTTGGAAACACCATATATTTT.

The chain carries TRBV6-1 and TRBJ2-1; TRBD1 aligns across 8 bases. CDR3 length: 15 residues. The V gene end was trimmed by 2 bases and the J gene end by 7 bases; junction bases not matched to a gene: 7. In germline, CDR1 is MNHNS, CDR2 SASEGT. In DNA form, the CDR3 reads TGTGCCAGCAGTGAAAGTGGGACAGGATTAAATGAGCAGTTCTTC. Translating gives CASSESGTGLNEQFF.

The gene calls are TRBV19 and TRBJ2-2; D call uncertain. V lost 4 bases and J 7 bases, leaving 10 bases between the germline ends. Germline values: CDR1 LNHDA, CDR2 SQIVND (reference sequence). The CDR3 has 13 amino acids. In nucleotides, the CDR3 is TGTGCCAGTAGTACTTATATTGTCGGGGAGCTGTTTTTT. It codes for CASSTYIVGELFF.

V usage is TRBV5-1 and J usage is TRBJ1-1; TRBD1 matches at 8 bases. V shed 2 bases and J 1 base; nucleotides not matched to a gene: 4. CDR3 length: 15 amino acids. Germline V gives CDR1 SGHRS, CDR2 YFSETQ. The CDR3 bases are TGCGCCAGCAGCTTACCTGGGACAGGGAACACTGAAGCTTTCTTT. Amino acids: CASSLPGTGNTEAFF.

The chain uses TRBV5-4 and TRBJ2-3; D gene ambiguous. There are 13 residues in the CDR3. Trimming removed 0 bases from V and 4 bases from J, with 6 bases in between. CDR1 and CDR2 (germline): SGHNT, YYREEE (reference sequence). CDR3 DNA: TGTGCCAGCAGCTTGGACTACCCAGATACGCAGTATTTT. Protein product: CASSLDYPDTQYF.

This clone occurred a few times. The CDR3 region has the DNA TGTGCCAGCAGTGAGGCTAGCTTGGGCGAGCAGTACTTC. Its protein product is CASSEASLGEQYF. The rearrangement joins TRBV2 to TRBJ2-7; weak D call: TRBD2 (5 bases). This CDR3 has 13 residues. Trimming removed 3 bases at V and 6 bases at J, with 12 bases between. Germline V gene data show CDR1 as SNHLY and CDR2 as FYNNEI.

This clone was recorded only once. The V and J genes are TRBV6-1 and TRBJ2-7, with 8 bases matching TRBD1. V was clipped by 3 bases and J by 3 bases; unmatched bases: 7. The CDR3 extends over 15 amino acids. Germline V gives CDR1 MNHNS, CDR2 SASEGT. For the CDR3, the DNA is TGTGCCAGCAGTGATAACCCAGGACAGGGCTACGAGCAGTACTTC. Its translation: CASSDNPGQGYEQYF.

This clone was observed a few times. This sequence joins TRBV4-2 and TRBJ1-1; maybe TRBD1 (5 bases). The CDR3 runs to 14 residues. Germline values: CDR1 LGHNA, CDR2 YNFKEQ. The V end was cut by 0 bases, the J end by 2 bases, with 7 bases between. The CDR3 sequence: CASSQDQGNTEAFF. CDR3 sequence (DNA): TGTGCCAGCAGCCAAGACCAGGGTAACACTGAAGCTTTCTTT.

CDR3: CASSTTSLALWDEQFF. The CDR3 nucleotides read TGTGCCAGCAGTACAACGTCATTAGCCCTGTGGGATGAGCAGTTCTTC. The rearrangement joins TRBV28 to TRBJ2-1; D not resolved. V was clipped by 5 bases and J by 8 bases, with 22 bases between them. Germline lookup yields CDR1 MDHEN and CDR2 SYDVKM. The CDR3 has 16 amino acids. The entire variable domain, with the rest obtained from reference TRBV28 and TRBJ2-1, is as follows: DVKVTQSSRYLVKRTGEKVFLECVQDMDHENMFWYRQDPGLGLRLIYFSYDVKMKEKGDIPEGYSVSREKKERFSLILESASTNQTSMYLCASSTTSLALWDEQFFGPGTRLTVL.

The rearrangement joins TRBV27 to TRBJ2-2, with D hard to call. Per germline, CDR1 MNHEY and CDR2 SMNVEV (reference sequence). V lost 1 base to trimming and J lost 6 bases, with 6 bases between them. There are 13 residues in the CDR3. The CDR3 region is CASSLLASGELFF. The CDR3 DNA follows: TGTGCCAGCAGTTTATTAGCCTCCGGGGAGCTGTTTTTT.

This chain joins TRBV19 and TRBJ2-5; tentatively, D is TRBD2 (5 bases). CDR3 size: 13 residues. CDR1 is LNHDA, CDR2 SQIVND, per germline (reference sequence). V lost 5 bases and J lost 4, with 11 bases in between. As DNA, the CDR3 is TGTGCCAGTAGTCCTAGCCGCCCAGAGACCCAGTACTTC. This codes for CASSPSRPETQYF. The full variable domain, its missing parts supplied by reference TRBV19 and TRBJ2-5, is DGGITQSPKYLFRKEGQNVTLSCEQNLNHDAMYWYRQDPGQGLRLIYYSQIVNDFQKGDIAEGYSVSREKKESFPLTVTSAQKNPTAFYLCASSPSRPETQYFGPGTRLLVL.

The DNA for the CDR3 is TGTGCCAGCAGCCAGGGACAGGGGTTTACAGATACGCAGTATTTT. Its translation: CASSQGQGFTDTQYF. This chain uses TRBV2 with TRBJ2-3, with 10 nucleotides matching TRBD1. The CDR3 is 15 amino acids. The germline gives CDR1 SNHLY, CDR2 FYNNEI. V lost 6 bases, J lost 3 bases, and 6 bases stayed unmatched.

This CDR3 is CASSLPTSGTNNEQFF. The CDR3 DNA is TGCGCCAGCAGCTTACCGACTAGCGGGACGAACAATGAGCAGTTCTTC. V and J are TRBV5-1 and TRBJ2-1; 11 positions match TRBD2. J was trimmed by 5 bases and V by 2 bases; bases with no gene match: 6. The germline V gene has CDR1 SGHRS and CDR2 YFSETQ. The CDR3 extends over 16 amino acids.

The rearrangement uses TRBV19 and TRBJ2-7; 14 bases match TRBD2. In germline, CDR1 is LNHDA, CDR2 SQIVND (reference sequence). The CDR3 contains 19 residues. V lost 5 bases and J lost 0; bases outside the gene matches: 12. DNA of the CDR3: TGTGCCAGTAGTCACCTCCCAACCGGGACTAGCGGGAGCTCCTACGAGCAGTACTTC. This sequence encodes CASSHLPTGTSGSSYEQYF.

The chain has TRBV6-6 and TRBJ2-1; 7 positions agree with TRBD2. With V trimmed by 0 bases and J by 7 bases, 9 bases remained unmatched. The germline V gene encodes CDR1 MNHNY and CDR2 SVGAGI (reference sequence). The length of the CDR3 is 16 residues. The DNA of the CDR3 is TGTGCCAGCAGTTACTCGGAGGCGGGAGCGGGAAATGAGCAGTTCTTC. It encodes CASSYSEAGAGNEQFF.

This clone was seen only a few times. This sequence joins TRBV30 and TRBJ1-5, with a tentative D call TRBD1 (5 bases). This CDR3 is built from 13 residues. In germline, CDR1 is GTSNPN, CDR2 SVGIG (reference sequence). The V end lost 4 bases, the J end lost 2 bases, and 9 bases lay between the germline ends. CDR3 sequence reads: CAWTRGGNQPQHF. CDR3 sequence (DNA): TGTGCCTGGACAAGGGGTGGCAATCAGCCCCAGCATTTT.

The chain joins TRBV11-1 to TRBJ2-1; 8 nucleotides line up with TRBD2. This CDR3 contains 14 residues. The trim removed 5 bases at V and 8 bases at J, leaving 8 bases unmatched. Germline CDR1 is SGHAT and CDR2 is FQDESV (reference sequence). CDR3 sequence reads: CASSTPTSADEQFF. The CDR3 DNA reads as TGTGCCAGCAGCACACCGACTAGCGCTGATGAGCAGTTCTTC.

Written as DNA, the CDR3 is TGTGCCAGCAGTTCGGACACTTACGAGCAGTACTTC. Its protein is CASSSDTYEQYF. The chain carries TRBV6-5 and TRBJ2-7; D might be TRBD1 (5 bases). V lost 4 bases to trimming and J lost 4 bases, with 8 bases between them. Germline V gives CDR1 MNHEY, CDR2 SVGAGI. The CDR3 extends over 12 amino acids.

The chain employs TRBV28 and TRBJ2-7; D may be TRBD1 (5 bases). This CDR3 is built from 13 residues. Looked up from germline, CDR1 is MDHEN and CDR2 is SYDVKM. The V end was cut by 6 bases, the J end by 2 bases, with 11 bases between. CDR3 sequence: CASRYRLAYEQYF. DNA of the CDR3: TGTGCCAGCAGGTACAGGTTGGCCTACGAGCAGTACTTC.